This T cell receptor (beta chain) was sequenced during a study of cytomegalovirus exposure and HLA in healthy donors. This clone was recorded only once. Its target is not known. The PCR was carried out with 60 Vbeta primers and 13 Jbeta primers. Generated by immunoSEQ multiplex PCR, the TCRdb table keeps only in-frame clones and is missing some. The top ten clones hold about 3% of a sample with approximately 180,000 clones, under 85% of them seen once. V gave up 6 bases and J gave up 7 bases, with 14 bases separating them. Per the germline V gene, CDR1 is MNHEY and CDR2 is SVGAGI. The CDR3 length is 13 residues. Study results and caveats: Later on, an analysis found that several of the most significant clusters appeared to be linked to common viral pathogens, which included parvovirus B19.

V and J are TRBV6-5 and TRBJ2-3; tentatively, D is TRBD2 (6 bases). This clonotype originated in a male donor in good health and CMV-seronegative. The sample consisted of PBMCs. CDR3 loop: CASRTSQDHTQYF. The CDR3 DNA follows: TGTGCCAGCAGGACTAGTCAGGATCATACGCAGTATTTT.